The 14 T cell receptor beta chains below all came from one sample that was sequenced in a study of blood T cell repertoires in COVID-19. Data came from immunoSEQ multiplex PCR; TCRdb stores just in-frame clones and leaves some out. The sample shows hundreds of thousands of clones, approximately 88% of them seen only once. The source material was peripheral blood. These receptor sequences come from a woman in her 50s with COVID-19, enrolled during active disease.

The chain links TRBV5-4 to TRBJ1-4, with D perhaps matching TRBD1 (6 bases). Trimming took 2 bases from V and 6 from J, leaving 14 bases between them. This CDR3 region has 15 residues. Per germline, CDR1 SGHNT and CDR2 YYREEE (reference sequence). As DNA, the CDR3 is TGTGCCAGCAGCTTAGCACAGGGCGCTCATGAAAAACTGTTTTTT. As protein: CASSLAQGAHEKLFF.

About this clone: Sequence at one end of the junction differs from germline and may be a read error. V gene TRBV11-2 combines with J gene TRBJ2-7; a weak D match, TRBD1 (6 bases). The germline V gene encodes CDR1 SGHAT and CDR2 FQNNGV. The CDR3 spans 14 residues. The CDR3 bases are TGTGCCAGCACCTTATGGACAGACTCCTACGAGCAGTACTTC. This codes for CASTLWTDSYEQYF. Complete variable domain (other parts from reference TRBV11-2 and TRBJ2-7): EAGVAQSPRYKIIEKRQSVAFWCNPISGHATLYWYQQILGQGPKLLIQFQNNGVVDDSQLPKDRFSAERLKGVDSTLKIQPAKLEDSAVYLCASTLWTDSYEQYFGPGTRLTVT.

The chain links TRBV7-2 to TRBJ2-1, with D uncertain. CDR3 length: 14 amino acids. Germline V gene data show CDR1 as SGHTA and CDR2 as FQGNSA. V was cut by 5 bases and J by 4 bases, with 12 bases left in between. The CDR3 coding sequence is TGTGCCAGCAGCAGACTCACACCATACAATGAGCAGTTCTTC. Protein sequence: CASSRLTPYNEQFF.

The count of this clone is one. The chain couples TRBV30 to TRBJ2-3, with 9 bases identical to TRBD2. Germline-derived CDR1 and CDR2 are GTSNPN and SVGIG (reference sequence). Unmatched junction bases numbered 6, after V lost 3 bases and J lost 8 bases. The CDR3 consists of 13 residues. CDR3 nucleotides: TGTGCCTGGAGATTAAGCGGGGGGTCTACGCAGTATTTT. Translating gives CAWRLSGGSTQYF. The full variable domain, rest sourced from reference TRBV30 and TRBJ2-3, is SQTIHQWPATLVQPVGSPLSLECTVEGTSNPNLYWYRQAAGRGLQLLFYSVGIGQISSEVPQNLSASRPQDRQFILSSKKLLLSDSGFYLCAWRLSGGSTQYFGPGTRLTVL.

The rearrangement joins TRBV11-2 to TRBJ1-1; D is undetermined. Germline loops: CDR1 SGHAT, CDR2 FQNNGV. V gave up 5 bases and J gave up 1 base, with 11 bases separating them. The CDR3 has 14 residues. CDR3 sequence reads: CASSLRRRNTEAFF. CDR3 nucleotides: TGTGCCAGCAGCCTCCGACGGAGGAACACTGAAGCTTTCTTT.

The chain combines TRBV11-2 with TRBJ1-4; D gene ambiguous. V was pared by 3 bases and J by 0 bases, with 5 bases between. This CDR3 has 14 residues. Germline values: CDR1 SGHAT, CDR2 FQNNGV. The CDR3 sequence: CASSLGSTNEKLFF. For the CDR3, the DNA is TGTGCCAGCAGCTTGGGCTCAACTAATGAAAAACTGTTTTTT. Together with reference TRBV11-2 and TRBJ1-4, the CDR3 gives the full variable domain: EAGVAQSPRYKIIEKRQSVAFWCNPISGHATLYWYQQILGQGPKLLIQFQNNGVVDDSQLPKDRFSAERLKGVDSTLKIQPAKLEDSAVYLCASSLGSTNEKLFFGSGTQLSVL.

V usage is TRBV2 and J usage is TRBJ2-3; TRBD1 matches 11 bases. In germline, CDR1 is SNHLY, CDR2 FYNNEI. Trimming cost V 7 bases and J 5 bases; bases outside gene matches: 5. This CDR3 region has 14 residues. CDR3 amino acids: CASKWTGGRDTQYF. CDR3 coding DNA: TGTGCCAGCAAATGGACAGGGGGCAGAGATACGCAGTATTTT.

The V and J genes are TRBV5-4 and TRBJ1-2; TRBD1 aligns across 7 bases. The CDR3 is 15 amino acids. In germline, CDR1 is SGHNT, CDR2 YYREEE (reference sequence). V gave up 5 bases and J gave up 8 bases; unmatched junction bases: 15. CDR3 DNA: TGTGCCAGCAGATCTCGAGGACAGGATATCGACGGCTACACCTTC. It is translated as CASRSRGQDIDGYTF. The variable domain in full, completed from reference TRBV5-4 and TRBJ1-2, reads ETGVTQSPTHLIKTRGQQVTLRCSSQSGHNTVSWYQQALGQGPQFIFQYYREEENGRGNFPPRFSGLQFPNYSSELNVNALELDDSALYLCASRSRGQDIDGYTFGSGTRLTVV.

The chain uses TRBV5-6 and TRBJ1-4, with D hard to call. The V and J ends lost 2 bases and 0 bases respectively, with 11 bases between them. CDR1 and CDR2 from the germline V gene are SGHDT and YYEEEE. The CDR3 is made up of 16 amino acids. The CDR3 reads CASSLAQLSTNEKLFF. The CDR3 nucleotides are TGTGCCAGCAGCTTAGCGCAGCTTTCAACTAATGAAAAACTGTTTTTT.

V and J are TRBV7-8 and TRBJ1-6; D unclear. The V end lost 3 bases, the J end lost 4 bases, and 13 bases lay between the germline ends. The CDR3 totals 16 residues. Germline V lookup: CDR1 SGHVS, CDR2 FQNEAQ. DNA of the CDR3: TGTGCCAGCAGCTTGGGCACCCGGGGATATAATTCACCCCTCCACTTT. This translates into CASSLGTRGYNSPLHF. Looking up the rest from reference TRBV7-8 and TRBJ1-6 gives the full variable domain: GAGVSQSPRYKVAKRGQDVALRCDPISGHVSLFWYQQALGQGPEFLTYFQNEAQLDKSGLPSDRFFAERPEGSVSTLKIQRTQQEDSAVYLCASSLGTRGYNSPLHFGNGTRLTVT.

This chain joins TRBV24-1 and TRBJ2-3; D may be TRBD1 (7 bases). CDR1 is KGHDR, CDR2 SFDVKD, per germline. The CDR3 length is 16 residues. The V end was cut by 5 bases, the J end by 1 base, with 15 bases between. DNA for the CDR3: TGTGCCACCAGTGCCGGAGGGGGCCGGGGCACAGATACGCAGTATTTT. Translated: CATSAGGGRGTDTQYF.

CDR3 region: CASSATGGREDGYTF. CDR3 nucleotides: TGTGCCAGCAGTGCCACAGGGGGCAGGGAGGATGGCTACACCTTC. The chain links TRBV9 to TRBJ1-2; 9 bases are shared with TRBD1. Germline V gene data show CDR1 as SGDLS and CDR2 as YYNGEE. There are 15 residues in the CDR3. The V segment lost 5 bases and the J segment 6 bases; nucleotides outside the gene matches: 11.

Only a few counts were recorded for this clone. The chain has TRBV2 and TRBJ1-1; D is unresolved. CDR1 SNHLY and CDR2 FYNNEI come from the germline V gene. With 4 bases removed from V and 1 base from J, the gap between germline ends came to 10 bases. This CDR3 region has 14 residues. The chain's CDR3 is CASSVMAGNTEAFF. The CDR3 bases are TGTGCCAGCAGTGTTATGGCAGGGAACACTGAAGCTTTCTTT.

The chain is built from TRBV7-8 and TRBJ1-5; D may be TRBD1 (5 bases). With 5 bases removed from V and 4 bases from J, the gap between germline ends came to 12 bases. Germline V CDR1 and CDR2: SGHVS, FQNEAQ. This CDR3 has 14 amino acids. The CDR3 DNA follows: TGTGCCAGCAGCCCAGGGATTCCAAATCAGCCCCAGCATTTT. Translating it yields CASSPGIPNQPQHF. The variable domain in full, completed from reference TRBV7-8 and TRBJ1-5, reads GAGVSQSPRYKVAKRGQDVALRCDPISGHVSLFWYQQALGQGPEFLTYFQNEAQLDKSGLPSDRFFAERPEGSVSTLKIQRTQQEDSAVYLCASSPGIPNQPQHFGDGTRLSIL.